Listed below are T cell receptor beta chains from one sample, sequenced in a study of blood T cell repertoires in COVID-19. The table came from immunoSEQ multiplex PCR; TCRdb's copy has only in-frame clones and leaves some out. The profile shows around 290,000 clones, more than 85% of them singletons. Material for sequencing was peripheral blood. The origin of the receptors is a woman younger than 45 with COVID-19, enrolled during active disease. The CDR3 runs from the conserved cysteine through the conserved F or W. A D gene is named only where the DNA matches it firmly. Expanded clones are given a class, and other clones once, few, many or no size at all.

NA,TRBV29-1,TRBJ1-1,TRBD1,TGCAGCGTCATAGGACAGGGAGGAACTGAAGCTTTCTTT,CSVIGQGGTEAFF
NA,TRBV7-8,TRBJ2-1,TRBD1,TGTGCCAGCAGCTCCAGGGACAGCTACAATGAGCAGTTCTTC,CASSSRDSYNEQFF
NA,TRBV18,TRBJ2-3,TRBD2,TGTGCCAGCTCACCTACACGGGGGGTTTCGGATACGCAGTATTTT,CASSPTRGVSDTQYF
NA,TRBV19,TRBJ2-4,NA,TGTGCCAGTAGTTCGGCAGGGCTGGCCAAAAACATTCAGTACTTC,CASSSAGLAKNIQYF
NA,TRBV27,TRBJ2-6,NA,TGTGCCAGCACCGGACACGGCAGCCTCTCTGGGGCCAACGTCCTGACTTTC,CASTGHGSLSGANVLTF
NA,TRBV5-5,TRBJ1-3,NA,TGTGCCAGCAGCTTGGCAGGTAGCTCTGGAAACACCATATATTTT,CASSLAGSSGNTIYF
once,TRBV18,TRBJ1-5,NA,TGTGCCAGCTCACCGGAGTCGTATAGCAATCAGCCCCAGCATTTT,CASSPESYSNQPQHF
NA,TRBV6-5,TRBJ2-7,NA,TGTGCCAGCAGTTACACGACGGGTACCTACGAGCAGTACTTC,CASSYTTGTYEQYF
NA,TRBV19,TRBJ1-5,NA,TGTGCCAGTAGTATAGCCAGGGATCAGCCCCAGCATTTT,CASSIARDQPQHF
NA,TRBV14,TRBJ1-2,NA,TGTGCCAGCAGCCAGGTCGGGACTCTGGTTGGCTACACCTTC,CASSQVGTLVGYTF
NA,TRBV7-2,TRBJ1-3,NA,TGTGCCAGCAGCTTTTCCCTGTCTGGAAACACCATATATTTT,CASSFSLSGNTIYF
few,TRBV5-4,TRBJ1-2,NA,TGTGCCAGCAGCTTGGTTCAGGTATTGAATGGCTACACCTTC,CASSLVQVLNGYTF
few,TRBV4-1,TRBJ2-1,NA,TGCGCCAGCAGCCCTGGCCGGGAGGAGCAGTTCTTC,CASSPGREEQFF
NA,TRBV6-1,TRBJ2-5,NA,TGTGCCAGCAGTGAAGACACTAACCGCCATGAGACCCAGTACTTC,CASSEDTNRHETQYF
NA,TRBV6-5,TRBJ2-2,TRBD2,TGTGCCAGCAGTTACAGGCGCGGGAGGGTCGGCGGGGAGCTGTTTTTT,CASSYRRGRVGGELFF
NA,TRBV6-2/TRBV6-3,TRBJ1-5,NA,TGTGCCAGCAGTTACCGTCATTTAGGGGATCAGCCCCAGCATTTT,CASSYRHLGDQPQHF
NA,TRBV5-1,TRBJ1-6,NA,TGCGCCAGCAGCTTGGGAGGCAGCAATTCACCCCTCCACTTT,CASSLGGSNSPLHF
NA,TRBV15,TRBJ2-7,TRBD1,TGTGCCACCAGCAGAGAACAGGGGAGCTACGAGCAGTACTTC,CATSREQGSYEQYF
NA,TRBV2,TRBJ2-5,TRBD2,TGTGCCAGCAGGGGGGGGACGGCGAGGGAGACCCAGTACTTC,CASRGGTARETQYF
NA,TRBV2,TRBJ1-5,TRBD1,TGTGCCAGCAGTTCAGGGGGTCCGAGCAATCAGCCCCAGCATTTT,CASSSGGPSNQPQHF
NA,TRBV7-8,TRBJ2-1,NA,TGTGCCAGCAGCTTAGCGGGGTCTAGCCTGCGCTTCTTC,CASSLAGSSLRFF
NA,TRBV28,TRBJ2-1,TRBD2,TGTGCCAGCAGCTCATCGCCGGGACTAGCGGGAGGATATGAGCAGTTCTTC,CASSSSPGLAGGYEQFF
NA,TRBV2,TRBJ1-5,NA,TGTGCCAGCAGCGAGACAGTTAGCAATCAGCCCCAGCATTTT,CASSETVSNQPQHF
NA,TRBV15,TRBJ2-1,TRBD2,TGTGCCACCAAAAAAGCGGGAGGGCAAAATGAGCAGTTCTTC,CATKKAGGQNEQFF
NA,TRBV12-3/TRBV12-4,TRBJ1-2,NA,TGTGCCAGCAGTTTCGAGGGACTAGGCTACACCTTC,CASSFEGLGYTF
NA,TRBV30,TRBJ1-2,NA,TGTGCCTGGAGTGTACTAGGTCAGGTTGGCGCTCCCCGCTATCGCTACACCTTC,CAWSVLGQVGAPRYRYTF
NA,TRBV7-7,TRBJ2-5,TRBD1,TGTGCCAGCAGCCTCTCGACAGGGCGGCGAGAGACCCAGTACTTC,CASSLSTGRRETQYF
once,TRBV12-5,TRBJ2-2,NA,TGTGCTAGTGGTTTGGGGGGGGACACCGGGGAGCTGTTTTTT,CASGLGGDTGELFF
NA,TRBV6-2/TRBV6-3,TRBJ1-4,NA,TGTGCCAGCAGTCCCGTGAATGAAAAACTGTTTTTT,CASSPVNEKLFF
once,TRBV30,TRBJ1-1,TRBD1,TGTGCCTGGAGTAGGGCAGGGGGCGGATGGACTGAAGCTTTCTTT,CAWSRAGGGWTEAFF
NA,TRBV5-1,TRBJ1-5,TRBD1,TGCGCCAGCAGCATAGCCGGGACAGGGGATCAGCCCCAGCATTTT,CASSIAGTGDQPQHF
NA,TRBV7-2,TRBJ2-5,TRBD2,TGTGCCAGCAGCCCCGGGACTACCAAGAGGACCCAGTACTTC,CASSPGTTKRTQYF
NA,TRBV7-2,TRBJ2-7,NA,TGTGCCAGCAGCTTAAAATCCAGGGATCACGAGCAGTACTTC,CASSLKSRDHEQYF
NA,TRBV7-8,TRBJ1-3,NA,TGTGCCAGCAGTTATACAGGGACCCTGGTGGCCACCATATATTTT,CASSYTGTLVATIYF
once,TRBV19,TRBJ1-5,NA,TGTGCCAGTAGTATAAGAAGGGAGGGGAGCAATCAGCCCCAGCATTTT,CASSIRREGSNQPQHF
few,TRBV7-9,TRBJ1-2,TRBD1,TGTGCCAGCAGCTTAGCGTCGACAGGGGACGATGGCTACACCTTC,CASSLASTGDDGYTF
once,TRBV5-5,TRBJ1-6,NA,TGTGCCAGCAGCTTGGTGGGGCCGCAGGGTTCACCCCTCCACTTT,CASSLVGPQGSPLHF
once,TRBV6-1,TRBJ1-6,NA,TGTGCCAGCAGTGTGATGGGGAGCTCCTATAATTCACCCCTCCACTTT,CASSVMGSSYNSPLHF
NA,TRBV6-6,TRBJ2-7,TRBD2,TGTGCCAGCAGCGCCGGACTAGCGGGAGGAGGATACGAGCAGTACTTC,CASSAGLAGGGYEQYF
NA,TRBV11-3,TRBJ1-1,TRBD1,TGTGCCAGCGCCAGGGACAGGAACACTGAAGCTTTCTTT,CASARDRNTEAFF
NA,TRBV5-1,TRBJ2-3,TRBD2,TGCGCCAGCAGCCCCCCCGGACTAGCGGGATTCGATACGCAGTATTTT,CASSPPGLAGFDTQYF
NA,TRBV12-5,TRBJ1-1,TRBD1,TGTGCTAGTGGGGGCACAGGGGCCTCGAACACTGAAGCTTTCTTT,CASGGTGASNTEAFF
NA,TRBV7-9,TRBJ2-4,TRBD2,TGTGCCAGCAGCCAGGGACTAGCGGGAGTCCTAGCCAAAAACATTCAGTACTTC,CASSQGLAGVLAKNIQYF
NA,TRBV29-1,TRBJ2-1,TRBD1,TGCAGCGCGTGGACAGGGAGGACGGATGAGCAGTTCTTC,CSAWTGRTDEQFF
few,TRBV7-9,TRBJ1-2,NA,TGTGCCAGCGGGCCGGACACCCTCTCCGGCTACACCTTC,CASGPDTLSGYTF
NA,TRBV28,TRBJ2-1,TRBD1,TGTGCCAGCAGTTTACCGGGACAGGGCCATGAGCAGTTCTTC,CASSLPGQGHEQFF
NA,TRBV29-1,TRBJ2-1,NA,TGCAGCGTACTAGACAACGACAATGAGCAGTTCTTC,CSVLDNDNEQFF
NA,TRBV6-1,TRBJ1-2,TRBD1,TGTGCCAGCAGTGAAGACAGGGGGCAAGGCTACACCTTC,CASSEDRGQGYTF
NA,TRBV13,TRBJ2-2,NA,TGTGCCAGCAGCTTTCGTAGGGGGAACACCGGGGAGCTGTTTTTT,CASSFRRGNTGELFF
NA,TRBV7-2,TRBJ1-3,NA,TGTGCCAGCAGCTTGAACGGGGGGTTCTCTGGAAACACCATATATTTT,CASSLNGGFSGNTIYF
NA,TRBV6-4,TRBJ1-2,TRBD1,TGTGCCAGCAGTCCCACTGGGACAGTCTATGGCTACACCTTC,CASSPTGTVYGYTF